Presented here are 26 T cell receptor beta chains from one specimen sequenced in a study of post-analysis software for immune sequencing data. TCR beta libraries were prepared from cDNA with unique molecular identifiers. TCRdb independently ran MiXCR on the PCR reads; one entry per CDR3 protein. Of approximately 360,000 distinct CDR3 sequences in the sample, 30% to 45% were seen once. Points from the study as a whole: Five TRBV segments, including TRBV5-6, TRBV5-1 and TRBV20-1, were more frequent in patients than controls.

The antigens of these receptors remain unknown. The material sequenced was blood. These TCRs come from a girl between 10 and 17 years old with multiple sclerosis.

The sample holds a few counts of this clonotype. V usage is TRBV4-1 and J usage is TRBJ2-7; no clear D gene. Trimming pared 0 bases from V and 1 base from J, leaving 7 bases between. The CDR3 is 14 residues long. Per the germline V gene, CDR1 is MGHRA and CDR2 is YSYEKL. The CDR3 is CASSQEAPSYEQYF. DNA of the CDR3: TGCGCCAGCAGCCAAGAAGCCCCATCCTACGAGCAGTACTTC.

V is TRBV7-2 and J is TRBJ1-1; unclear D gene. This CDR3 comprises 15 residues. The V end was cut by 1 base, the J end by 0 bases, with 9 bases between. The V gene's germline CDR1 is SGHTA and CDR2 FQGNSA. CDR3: CASSLVPSMNTEAFF. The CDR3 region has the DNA TGTGCCAGCAGCTTAGTGCCCAGTATGAACACTGAAGCTTTCTTT.

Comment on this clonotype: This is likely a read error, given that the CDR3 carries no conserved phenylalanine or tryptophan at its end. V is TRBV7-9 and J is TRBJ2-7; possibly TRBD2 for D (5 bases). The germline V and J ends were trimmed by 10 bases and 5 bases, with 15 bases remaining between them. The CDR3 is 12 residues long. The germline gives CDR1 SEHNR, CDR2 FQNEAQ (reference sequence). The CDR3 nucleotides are TGTGCCATCCGCGGGCCGGACCACGAGCAGTACCTC. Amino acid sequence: CAIRGPDHEQYL.

The CDR3 nucleotides are TGTGCCAGCAGTTCGGGACGGGGGCATACCTACGAGCAGTACTTC. This translates into CASSSGRGHTYEQYF. V and J are TRBV12-3 or TRBV12-4 and TRBJ2-7, with D perhaps given as TRBD1 or TRBD2 (6 bases each). V dropped 4 bases and J dropped 2 bases, with 15 bases sitting between them. The CDR3 has 15 amino acids.

CDR3 nucleotide sequence: TGTGCCAGCAGCCCAGGGACTATCCTCCCTTACGAGCAGTACTTC. Translating gives CASSPGTILPYEQYF. The V and J genes are TRBV12-3 or TRBV12-4 and TRBJ2-7; 7 nucleotides agree with TRBD2. The CDR3 is made up of 15 amino acids. Trimming at V came to 6 bases and at J to 4 bases, leaving 12 bases not matched to a gene.

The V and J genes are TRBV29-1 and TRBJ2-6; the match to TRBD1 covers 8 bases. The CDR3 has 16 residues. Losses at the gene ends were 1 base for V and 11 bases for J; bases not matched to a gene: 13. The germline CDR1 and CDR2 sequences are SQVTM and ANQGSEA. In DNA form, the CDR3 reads TGCAGCGTTGAAGGTCCAGGGGGCTCTGGGACCGACGTCCTGACTTTC. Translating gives CSVEGPGGSGTDVLTF. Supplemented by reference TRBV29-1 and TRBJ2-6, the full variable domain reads SAVISQKPSRDICQRGTSLTIQCQVDSQVTMMFWYRQQPGQSLTLIATANQGSEATYESGFVIDKFPISRPNLTFSTLTVSNMSPEDSSIYLCSVEGPGGSGTDVLTFGAGSRLTVL.

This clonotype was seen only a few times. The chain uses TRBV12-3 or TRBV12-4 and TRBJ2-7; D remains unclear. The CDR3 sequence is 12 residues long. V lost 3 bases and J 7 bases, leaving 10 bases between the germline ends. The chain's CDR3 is CASSFGGSEQYF. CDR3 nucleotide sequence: TGTGCCAGCAGTTTTGGCGGTTCAGAGCAGTACTTC.

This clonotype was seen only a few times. CDR3 sequence: CASSLTKGAVGNEQFF. The CDR3 nucleotides read TGTGCCAGCAGCTTAACCAAGGGGGCCGTAGGCAATGAGCAGTTCTTC. The V call is TRBV7-3, the J call TRBJ2-1; 7 nucleotides match TRBD1. Germline V lookup: CDR1 SGHTA, CDR2 FQGTGA. The CDR3 totals 16 residues. V was clipped by 0 bases and J by 6 bases; unmatched bases: 8.

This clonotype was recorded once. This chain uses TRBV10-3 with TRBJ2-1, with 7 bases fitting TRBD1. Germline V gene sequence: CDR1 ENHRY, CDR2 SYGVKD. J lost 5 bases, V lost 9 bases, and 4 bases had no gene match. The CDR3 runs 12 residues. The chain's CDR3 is CAMTTGDNEQFF. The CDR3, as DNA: TGTGCCATGACTACAGGGGACAATGAGCAGTTCTTC.

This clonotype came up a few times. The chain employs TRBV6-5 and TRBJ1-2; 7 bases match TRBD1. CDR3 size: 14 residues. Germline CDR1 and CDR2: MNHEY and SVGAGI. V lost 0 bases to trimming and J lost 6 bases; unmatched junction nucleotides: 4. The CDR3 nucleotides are TGTGCCAGCAGTTACTCGGGACAGTACGATGGCTACACCTTC. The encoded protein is CASSYSGQYDGYTF.

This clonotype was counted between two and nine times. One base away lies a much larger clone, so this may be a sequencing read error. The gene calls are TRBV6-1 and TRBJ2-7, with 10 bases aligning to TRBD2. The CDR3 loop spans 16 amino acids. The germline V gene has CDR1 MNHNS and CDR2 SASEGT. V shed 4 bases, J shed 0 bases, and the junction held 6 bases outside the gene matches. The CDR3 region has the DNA TGTGCCAGCAGTGGCGGACTAGCGGAGTTCTCCTACGAGCAGTACTTC. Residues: CASSGGLAEFSYEQYF.

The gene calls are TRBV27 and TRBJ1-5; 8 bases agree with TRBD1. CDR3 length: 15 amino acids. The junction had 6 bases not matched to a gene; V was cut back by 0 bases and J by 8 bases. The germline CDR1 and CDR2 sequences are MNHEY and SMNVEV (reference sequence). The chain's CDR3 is CASSLSFQGAEPQHF. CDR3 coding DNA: TGTGCCAGCAGTTTATCATTCCAGGGGGCAGAGCCCCAGCATTTT.

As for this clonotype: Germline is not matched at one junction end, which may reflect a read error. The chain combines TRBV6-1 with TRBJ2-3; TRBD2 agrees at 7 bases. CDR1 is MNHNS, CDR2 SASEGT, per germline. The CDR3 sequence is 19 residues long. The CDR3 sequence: CASSEALLGSSGYTGTQYF. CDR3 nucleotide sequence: TGTGCCAGCAGTGAAGCGCTTCTTGGGTCTAGCGGTTACACAGGTACGCAGTATTTT.

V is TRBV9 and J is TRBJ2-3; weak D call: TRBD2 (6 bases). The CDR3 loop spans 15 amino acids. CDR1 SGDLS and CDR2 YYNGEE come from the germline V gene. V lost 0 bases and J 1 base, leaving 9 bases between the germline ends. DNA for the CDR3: TGTGCCAGCAGCGTAGTTGGAGGGGGCACAGATACGCAGTATTTT. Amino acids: CASSVVGGGTDTQYF.

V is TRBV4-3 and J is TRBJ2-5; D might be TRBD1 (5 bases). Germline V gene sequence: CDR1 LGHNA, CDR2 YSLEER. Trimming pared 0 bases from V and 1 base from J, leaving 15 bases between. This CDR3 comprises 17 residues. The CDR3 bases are TGCGCCAGCAGCCAAGATGGTAAGGGTCAGGGCCAAGAGACCCAGTACTTC. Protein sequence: CASSQDGKGQGQETQYF.

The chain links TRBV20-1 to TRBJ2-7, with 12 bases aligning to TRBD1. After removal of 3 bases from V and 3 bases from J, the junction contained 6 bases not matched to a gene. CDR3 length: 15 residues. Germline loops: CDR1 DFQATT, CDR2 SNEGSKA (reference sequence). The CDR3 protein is CSASFGTGGRYEQYF. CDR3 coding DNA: TGCAGTGCTAGTTTCGGGACAGGGGGCCGCTACGAGCAGTACTTC.

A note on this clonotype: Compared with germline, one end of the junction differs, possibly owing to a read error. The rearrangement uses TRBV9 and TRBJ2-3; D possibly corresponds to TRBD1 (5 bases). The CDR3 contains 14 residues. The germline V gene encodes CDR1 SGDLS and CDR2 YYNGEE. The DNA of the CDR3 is TGTGTCAGCAGCGTAGTAGGGGCATCGGATACGCAGTATTTT. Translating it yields CVSSVVGASDTQYF.

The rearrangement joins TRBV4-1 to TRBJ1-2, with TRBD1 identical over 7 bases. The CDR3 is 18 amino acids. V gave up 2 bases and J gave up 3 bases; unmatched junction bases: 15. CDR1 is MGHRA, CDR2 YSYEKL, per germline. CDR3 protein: CASSQKGAGASKDYGYTF. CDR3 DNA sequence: TGCGCCAGCAGCCAAAAGGGGGCTGGGGCTTCTAAGGACTATGGCTACACCTTC.

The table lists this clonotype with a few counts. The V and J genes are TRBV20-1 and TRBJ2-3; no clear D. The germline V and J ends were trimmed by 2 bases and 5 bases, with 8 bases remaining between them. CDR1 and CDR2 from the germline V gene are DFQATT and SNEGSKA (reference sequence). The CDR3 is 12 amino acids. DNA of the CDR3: TGCAGTGCTAGAATTGGGTTAGATACGCAGTATTTT. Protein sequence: CSARIGLDTQYF.

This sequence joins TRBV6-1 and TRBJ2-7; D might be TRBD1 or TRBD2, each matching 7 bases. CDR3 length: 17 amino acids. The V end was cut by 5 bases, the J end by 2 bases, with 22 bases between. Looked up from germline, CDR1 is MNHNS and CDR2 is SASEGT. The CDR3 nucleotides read TGTGCCAGCAGTCCCGACGGGGGGACAGCCGGGCCCTACGAGCAGTACTTC. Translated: CASSPDGGTAGPYEQYF.

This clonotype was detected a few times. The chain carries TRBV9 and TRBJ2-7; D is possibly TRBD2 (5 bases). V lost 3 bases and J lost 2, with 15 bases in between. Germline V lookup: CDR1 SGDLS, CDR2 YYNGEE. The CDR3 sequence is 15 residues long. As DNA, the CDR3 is TGTGCCAGCAGCGCCAGTGATCTACTAGCCTACGAGCAGTACTTC. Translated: CASSASDLLAYEQYF.

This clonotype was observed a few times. The CDR3 loop is CASTDSGLNYGYTF. The CDR3 region has the DNA TGTGCCAGCACAGACTCGGGCCTCAACTATGGCTACACCTTC. The chain recombines TRBV12-3 or TRBV12-4 with TRBJ1-2; D is unclear. The CDR3 sequence is 14 residues long. V was cut by 7 bases and J by 2 bases, with 14 bases left in between.

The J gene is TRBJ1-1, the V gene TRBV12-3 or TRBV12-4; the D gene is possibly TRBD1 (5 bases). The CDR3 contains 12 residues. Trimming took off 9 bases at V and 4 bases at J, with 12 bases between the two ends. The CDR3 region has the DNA TGTGCCAGTCGATTGGGGGGCACTGAAGCTTTCTTT. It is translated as CASRLGGTEAFF.

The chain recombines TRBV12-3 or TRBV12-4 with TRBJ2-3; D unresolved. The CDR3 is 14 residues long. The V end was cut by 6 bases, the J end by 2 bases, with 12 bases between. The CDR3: CASSPRAVTDTQYF. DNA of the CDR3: TGTGCCAGCAGCCCTAGGGCCGTCACAGATACGCAGTATTTT.

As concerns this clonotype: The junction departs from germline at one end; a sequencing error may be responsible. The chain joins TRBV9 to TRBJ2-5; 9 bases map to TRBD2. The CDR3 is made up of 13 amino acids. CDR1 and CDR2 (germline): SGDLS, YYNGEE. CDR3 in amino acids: CASSGLAEEPQYF. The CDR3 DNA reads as TGTGCCAGCAGCGGACTAGCGGAAGAGCCCCAGTACTTC.

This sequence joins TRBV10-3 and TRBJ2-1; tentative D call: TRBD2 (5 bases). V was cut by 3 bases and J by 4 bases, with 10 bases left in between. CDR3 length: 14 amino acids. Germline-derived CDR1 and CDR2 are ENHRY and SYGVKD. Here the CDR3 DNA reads TGTGCCATCAGTGAATGGGAGTATTACAATGAGCAGTTCTTC. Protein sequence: CAISEWEYYNEQFF.